This T cell receptor (beta chain) is from a study of blood T cell repertoires in COVID-19. The protocol was immunoSEQ multiplex PCR, while the TCRdb copy is restricted to in-frame clones and leaves out a portion. The sample includes roughly 100,000 clones, roughly 90% of them seen just once. The Seattle patients, enrolled during active infection, were followed longitudinally. V was clipped by 4 bases and J by 0 bases, with 16 bases between them. This CDR3 region has 16 residues. Per the germline V gene, CDR1 is SGDLS and CDR2 is YYNGEE. The rearrangement uses TRBV9 and TRBJ1-1; D gene uncertain. Sample: peripheral blood. The receptor's source is a woman aged 45-65 years with COVID-19, enrolled during active disease. CDR3 protein: CASSPGGVFMNTEAFF. CDR3 bases: TGTGCCAGCAGCCCCGGAGGAGTGTTTATGAACACTGAAGCTTTCTTT. The variable domain in full, completed from reference TRBV9 and TRBJ1-1, reads DSGVTQTPKHLITATGQRVTLRCSPRSGDLSVYWYQQSLDQGLQFLIQYYNGEERAKGNILERFSAQQFPDLHSELNLSSLELGDSALYFCASSPGGVFMNTEAFFGQGTRLTVV.